This is a list of T cell receptor beta chains from one sample in a study of glioma-infiltrating T cells after dendritic cell vaccination. Clones were read by immunoSEQ multiplex PCR, and TCRdb kept only the in-frame ones, dropping some. This sample carries about 50,000 clones, about 88% of them seen once, and the ten largest clones take roughly 5.4%. Sequencing was performed on blood, taken after dendritic cell vaccination. These receptors came from a human donor with glioblastoma. Each CDR3 is given with its conserved first and last residue. A D gene is named only where the DNA matches it firmly. Some rows have no size entry. The others give once, few or many, or a class for an expanded clone.

D gene | clone size | J gene | V gene | CDR3 DNA | CDR3 protein
TRBD2 | - | TRBJ2-3 | TRBV28 | TGTGCCATCCCAGGGACTAGCGGGGGGACGCAGTGTTTT | CAIPGTSGGTQCF
- | - | TRBJ2-6 | TRBV15 | TGTGCCACCAGCAGTCCCGTCGCGGGGGCCCTCTTCTCTGGGGCCAACGTCCTGACTTTC | CATSSPVAGALFSGANVLTF
TRBD1 | - | TRBJ1-4 | TRBV25-1 | TGTGCCAGCCGAACCTCCCGGGACAGGGATGAAAAACTGTTTTTT | CASRTSRDRDEKLFF
TRBD1 | - | TRBJ2-3 | TRBV18 | TGTGCCAGCTCACCAAGGACAGGGGGAGATACGCAGTATTTT | CASSPRTGGDTQYF
- | - | TRBJ1-1 | TRBV6-6 | TGTGCCAGCAGCGGGTCGCGGGGTAGAACTGAAGCTTTCTTT | CASSGSRGRTEAFF
TRBD1 | once | TRBJ1-3 | TRBV18 | TGTGCCAGCTCACCAAAAACAGGGGTTGGAAACACCATATATTTT | CASSPKTGVGNTIYF
TRBD2 | - | TRBJ2-7 | TRBV5-5 | TGTGCCAGCAGCCCGCAACCGGGACTAGCCCGCTACGAGCAGTACTTC | CASSPQPGLARYEQYF
- | - | TRBJ2-3 | TRBV19 | TGTGCCAGTAAGGGGGGGATCGCGACAGATACGCAGTATTTT | CASKGGIATDTQYF
- | - | TRBJ2-2 | TRBV14 | TGTGCCAGCAGCGTGTTGGGGCCCGGGGAGCTGTTTTTT | CASSVLGPGELFF
- | - | TRBJ1-5 | TRBV19 | TGTGCCAGTAGTATATGGGGAGATGGTCAGCCCCAGCATTTT | CASSIWGDGQPQHF
- | - | TRBJ2-7 | TRBV5-1 | TGCGCCAGCAGCTTGGAAGGGGGAATCATCTACGAGCAGTACTTC | CASSLEGGIIYEQYF
TRBD2 | - | TRBJ2-3 | TRBV19 | TGTGCCAGTAGTATTCCACTAGCGGGAGTGACAGATACGCAGTATTTT | CASSIPLAGVTDTQYF
TRBD1 | - | TRBJ1-4 | TRBV4-3 | TGCGCCAGCAGCCAAGAAGGGACAGGGAATGAAAAACTGTTTTTT | CASSQEGTGNEKLFF
TRBD2 | once | TRBJ2-3 | TRBV6-5 | TGTGCCAGCAGGATTAGCGGGAGAGGCACAGATACGCAGTATTTT | CASRISGRGTDTQYF
TRBD2 | - | TRBJ2-1 | TRBV5-1 | TGCGCCAGCAGCTTGGGAGCGGGAGAATCCTACAATGAGCAGTTCTTC | CASSLGAGESYNEQFF
TRBD1 | - | TRBJ1-2 | TRBV29-1 | TGCAGCGTAGTCCCGACAGGGTCGGGTGTAGGCTACACCTTC | CSVVPTGSGVGYTF
TRBD2 | - | TRBJ2-1 | TRBV18 | TGTGCCAGCTCACCACGGGGGACTAGCGGGAGGGGAGATGAGCAGTTCTTC | CASSPRGTSGRGDEQFF
- | - | TRBJ1-5 | TRBV18 | TGTGCCAGCTCCCCCGACAGGAACAATCAGCCCCAGCATTTT | CASSPDRNNQPQHF
TRBD2 | - | TRBJ2-2 | TRBV4-3 | TGCGCCAGCAGCCAAGAGGTGCCTAGCGGATCGAACACCGGGGAGCTGTTTTTT | CASSQEVPSGSNTGELFF
- | - | TRBJ2-3 | TRBV7-2 | TGTGCCAGCAGCTTAGGGCCGGGAGTGCCAGATACGCAGTATTTT | CASSLGPGVPDTQYF
TRBD2 | - | TRBJ2-7 | TRBV4-2 | TGTGCCAGCAGCCAAGCGACCGGGAGGGCCTCCTACGAGCAGTACTTC | CASSQATGRASYEQYF
TRBD2 | - | TRBJ2-7 | TRBV9 | TGTGCCAGCAGCCCGCCTTTTGGACTAGGGATCTACGAGCAGTACTTC | CASSPPFGLGIYEQYF
TRBD1 | - | TRBJ1-5 | TRBV10-2 | TGCGCCAGCAGTGGGAACAGGGGGTCAGGGAATCAGCCCCAGCATTTT | CASSGNRGSGNQPQHF
- | - | TRBJ1-5 | TRBV28 | TGTGCCAGCAGTTTATCAGGGGCCAGCAATCAGCCCCAGCATTTT | CASSLSGASNQPQHF
TRBD1 | - | TRBJ2-7 | TRBV5-6 | TGTGCCAGCAGCCTAGACAGGGGGAGAAACTACGAGCAGTACTTC | CASSLDRGRNYEQYF
- | - | TRBJ1-1 | TRBV5-1 | TGCGCCAGCAGCTTGGGAGGGTATGAAGCTTTCTTT | CASSLGGYEAFF
- | - | TRBJ1-1 | TRBV28 | TGTGCCAGCAGGAAGGCAGGGAACACTGAAGCTTTCTTT | CASRKAGNTEAFF
- | - | TRBJ1-4 | TRBV19 | TGTGCCAGTAGTAACCGGGCCCTAGCGAATGAAAAACTGTTTTTT | CASSNRALANEKLFF
- | once | TRBJ2-2 | TRBV5-1 | TGCGCCAGCAGCTTTTCAGGGGAGAACACCGGGGAGCTGTTTTTT | CASSFSGENTGELFF
- | - | TRBJ2-7 | TRBV7-9 | TGTGCCAGCAGCACACCAAGGGGTTCCTACGAGCAGTACTTC | CASSTPRGSYEQYF
TRBD2 | - | TRBJ2-3 | TRBV27 | TGTGCCAGCAGACCCCGGGGTCTAGCGGGAGCAGATACGCAGTATTTT | CASRPRGLAGADTQYF
TRBD1 | - | TRBJ1-2 | TRBV28 | TGTGCCAGCAGGACAGGGTTGGGGGGCTACACCTTC | CASRTGLGGYTF
- | - | TRBJ1-1 | TRBV6-6 | TGTGCCAGCACTCCCGTCGGGGGTAAGACTGAAGCTTTCTTT | CASTPVGGKTEAFF